Included here is one TCR beta chain sequence, with context. The antigen is unknown. CDR3 size: 16 residues. V trimming: 4 bases; J trimming: 4 bases; junction bases outside the gene matches: 7. From germline, CDR1 is SGHVS and CDR2 FQNEAQ. These data come from a study of cytotoxic CD8 clonotypes in ibrutinib-treated CLL. This table comes from immunoSEQ multiplex PCR, and its TCRdb copy is limited to in-frame clones, with some not included. This sample has approximately 70,000 clones, with 65% to 85% found just once. Overall study results and limits: Clonality was elevated at ibrutinib response and had returned toward baseline at progression.

The authors obtained roughly 2 micrograms of genomic DNA from cryopreserved PBMCs for TCR beta libraries. The chain combines TRBV7-8 with TRBJ2-1, with 10 bases that match TRBD1. The sequence was collected from a human donor with chronic lymphocytic leukemia. Sample: PBMCs, taken at disease progression, from a patient treated with ibrutinib. DNA of the CDR3: TGTGCCAGCAGCTCAAAAGCGGGACAGGGGTACAATGAGCAGTTCTTC. Translating gives CASSSKAGQGYNEQFF.